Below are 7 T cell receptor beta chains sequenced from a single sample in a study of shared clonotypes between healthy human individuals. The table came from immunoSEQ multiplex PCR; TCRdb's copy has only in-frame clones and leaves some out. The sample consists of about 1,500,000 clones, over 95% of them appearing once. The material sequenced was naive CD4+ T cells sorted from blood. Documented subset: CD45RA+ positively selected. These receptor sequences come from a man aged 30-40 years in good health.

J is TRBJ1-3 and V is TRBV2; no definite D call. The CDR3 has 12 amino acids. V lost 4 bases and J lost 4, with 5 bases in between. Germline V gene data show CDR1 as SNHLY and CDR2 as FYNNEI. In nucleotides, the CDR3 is TGTGCCAGCAGTGCTACGGGAAACACCATATATTTT. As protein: CASSATGNTIYF.

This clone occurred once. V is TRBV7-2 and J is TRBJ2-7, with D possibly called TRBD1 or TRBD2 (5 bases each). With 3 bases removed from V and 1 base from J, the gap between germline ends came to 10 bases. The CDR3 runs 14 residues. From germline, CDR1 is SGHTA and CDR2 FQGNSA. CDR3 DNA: TGTGCCAGCAGCTTGGGACCCCCTTCCTACGAGCAGTACTTC. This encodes CASSLGPPSYEQYF. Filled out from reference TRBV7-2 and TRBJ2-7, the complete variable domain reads GAGVSQSPSNKVTEKGKDVELRCDPISGHTALYWYRQSLGQGLEFLIYFQGNSAPDKSGLPSDRFSAERTGGSVSTLTIQRTQQEDSAVYLCASSLGPPSYEQYFGPGTRLTVT.

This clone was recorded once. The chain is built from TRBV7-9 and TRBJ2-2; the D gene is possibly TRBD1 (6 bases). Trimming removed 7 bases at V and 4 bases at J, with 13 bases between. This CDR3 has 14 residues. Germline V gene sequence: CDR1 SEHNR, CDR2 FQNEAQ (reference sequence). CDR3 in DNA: TGTGCCAGCACCGCAGGGGTCTTCACCGGGGAGCTGTTTTTT. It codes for CASTAGVFTGELFF. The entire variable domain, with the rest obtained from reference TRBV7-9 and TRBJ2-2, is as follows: DTGVSQNPRHKITKRGQNVTFRCDPISEHNRLYWYRQTLGQGPEFLTYFQNEAQLEKSRLLSDRFSAERPKGSFSTLEIQRTEQGDSAMYLCASTAGVFTGELFFGEGSRLTVL.

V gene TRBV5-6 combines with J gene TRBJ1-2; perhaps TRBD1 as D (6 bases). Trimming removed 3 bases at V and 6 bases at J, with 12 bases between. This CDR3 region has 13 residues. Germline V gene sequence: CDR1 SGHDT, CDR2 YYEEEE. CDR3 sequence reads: CASSSTGRNGYTF. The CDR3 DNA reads TGTGCCAGCAGCTCAACAGGGAGGAATGGCTACACCTTC.

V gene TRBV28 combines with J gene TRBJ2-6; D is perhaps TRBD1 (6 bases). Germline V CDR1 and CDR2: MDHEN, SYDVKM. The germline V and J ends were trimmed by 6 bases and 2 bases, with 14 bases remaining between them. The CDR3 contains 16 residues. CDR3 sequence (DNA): TGTGCCAGCAGGGAGCGCAGGGGTGCTGGGGCCAACGTCCTGACTTTC. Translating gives CASRERRGAGANVLTF.

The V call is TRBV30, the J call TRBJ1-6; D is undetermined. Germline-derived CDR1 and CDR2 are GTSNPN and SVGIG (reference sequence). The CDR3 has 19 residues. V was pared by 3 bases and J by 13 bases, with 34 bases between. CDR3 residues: CAWRRGLTPEPSHLHPLHF. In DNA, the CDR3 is TGTGCCTGGAGGCGAGGACTAACCCCAGAACCTTCACACCTTCACCCCCTCCACTTT.

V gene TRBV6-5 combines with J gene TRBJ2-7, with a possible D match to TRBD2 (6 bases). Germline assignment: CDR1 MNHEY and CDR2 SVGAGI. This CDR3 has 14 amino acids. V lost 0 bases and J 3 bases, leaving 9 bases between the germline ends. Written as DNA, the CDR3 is TGTGCCAGCAGTTACTCCTCGGGAGACTACGAGCAGTACTTC. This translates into CASSYSSGDYEQYF.